This T cell receptor beta chain was recovered during a study of shared clonotypes between healthy human individuals. Study-wide background: Donors, aged 18 to 49, were a couple of women and a few men.

The method was immunoSEQ multiplex PCR; TCRdb's version includes in-frame clones alone and lacks a portion of them. This sample has millions of clones, with 85% to 95% found just once. Points on this clone: Its target is not known.

The V and J ends lost 0 bases and 7 bases respectively, with 16 bases between them. Germline V gives CDR1 MGHRA, CDR2 YSYEKL. The CDR3 totals 15 residues. Overall study results and limits: Relative to clonotypes present in all four donors, those not shared had lower generation probabilities.

The sequence was collected from a man younger than 35 in good health. The sequencing input was naive CD4+ T cells sorted from blood. Subset given: CD45RA+ positively selected. This chain joins TRBV4-1 and TRBJ2-7; a weak D match, TRBD1 (6 bases). This CDR3 reads CASSQESWGPGEQYF. CDR3 nucleotide sequence: TGCGCCAGCAGCCAAGAATCCTGGGGGCCGGGGGAGCAGTACTTC.